Shown below are 10 T cell receptor beta chains from a single sample sequenced in a study of vaccination and CD4 T cells after COVID-19. Treatment described: roughly 10-day PBMC culture with coronavirus spike peptide pools or control peptides (ViraFEST assay). Antigens of these TCRs are unknown. Cultured CD4+ T-cell DNA underwent Oncomine TCR Beta short-read sequencing. TCRdb analysed the PCR reads with MiXCR anew, one entry per CDR3 protein. The table has around 10,000 distinct CDR3 sequences, 29% seen once. Sequencing was done on a sample of cultured CD4+ T cells from blood. The receptors derive from a human donor with COVID-19.

The chain has TRBV7-2 and TRBJ2-3; 8 bases align to TRBD2. With V trimmed by 4 bases and J by 2 bases, 11 bases remained unmatched. The germline V gene encodes CDR1 SGHTA and CDR2 FQGNSA. This CDR3 is built from 17 residues. CDR3 region: CASSSLSKRGYTDTQYF. The DNA of the CDR3 is TGTGCCAGCAGCTCCCTCTCTAAGCGGGGGTACACAGATACGCAGTATTTT.

This clonotype was observed a few times. The V and J genes are TRBV19 and TRBJ2-5, with 9 nucleotides matching TRBD1. Germline values: CDR1 LNHDA, CDR2 SQIVND (reference sequence). The CDR3 is 17 residues long. The ends lost 4 bases at V and 2 bases at J; junction bases unmatched: 11. The CDR3 loop reads CASSTGGTGWGQETQYF. The DNA of the CDR3 is TGTGCCAGTAGTACCGGTGGGACAGGGTGGGGGCAAGAGACCCAGTACTTC.

This clonotype was seen a few times. This sequence joins TRBV20-1 and TRBJ1-4; unclear D gene. Germline V gene lookup returns CDR1 DFQATT and CDR2 SNEGSKA (reference sequence). The CDR3 spans 16 residues. V lost 0 bases to trimming and J lost 3 bases, with 14 bases between them. The CDR3: CSARDVIGSANEKLFF. CDR3 coding DNA: TGCAGTGCTAGAGATGTCATCGGGTCGGCTAATGAAAAACTGTTTTTT.

The chain links TRBV5-5 to TRBJ1-5; the D gene is possibly TRBD1 (5 bases). CDR3 length: 16 amino acids. Germline V CDR1 and CDR2: SGHKS, YYEKEE (reference sequence). Trimming shortened V by 5 bases and J by 2 bases, and 17 bases separated the two germline ends. This CDR3 reads CASRGGVPNGNQPQHF. CDR3 nucleotides: TGTGCCAGCAGGGGGGGTGTTCCCAATGGCAATCAGCCCCAGCATTTT.

This clonotype has just a few counts. The chain recombines TRBV15 with TRBJ1-4; no clear D. The CDR3 length is 14 residues. V lost 0 bases and J 10 bases, leaving 12 bases between the germline ends. Germline V gives CDR1 LNHNV, CDR2 YYDKDF (reference sequence). CDR3: CATSRDEGIGKLFF. The CDR3 coding sequence is TGTGCCACCAGCAGAGACGAGGGAATTGGAAAACTGTTTTTT.

To note about this clonotype: Since the CDR3 does not end with the conserved phenylalanine or tryptophan, this likely comes from a read error. The V gene is TRBV6-2 or TRBV6-3, the J gene TRBJ1-1; tentatively, D is TRBD1 (5 bases). The CDR3 totals 16 residues. The V end lost 6 bases, the J end lost 2 bases, and 19 bases lay between the germline ends. Germline V gene sequence: CDR1 MNHEY, CDR2 SVGEGT. CDR3 sequence (DNA): TGTGCCAGCAGCTTGGCGGGACCTACGCTAAACACTGAAGCTTTCTCT. This encodes CASSLAGPTLNTEAFS.

The chain has TRBV5-4 and TRBJ2-7, with 10 bases that match TRBD2. With V trimmed by 4 bases and J by 13 bases, 8 bases remained unmatched. The CDR3 loop spans 12 amino acids. Germline assignment: CDR1 SGHNT and CDR2 YYREEE (reference sequence). The CDR3 reads CASSPASGGQYF. The CDR3 coding sequence is TGTGCCAGCAGCCCGGCTAGCGGGGGTCAATACTTC.

This clonotype was observed a few times. V and J are TRBV20-1 and TRBJ2-7; 8 bases line up with TRBD1. CDR1 DFQATT and CDR2 SNEGSKA come from the germline V gene (reference sequence). The CDR3 runs 15 residues. Trimming took 5 bases from V and 6 from J; bases not matched to a gene: 15. The CDR3 DNA reads as TGCAGTGCTCTCCGTGGACAGGGATTGATGGGCGAGCAGTACTTC. It yields the protein CSALRGQGLMGEQYF.

The genes are TRBV19 and TRBJ2-1, with D unclear. The V gene lost 8 bases and the J gene lost 13 bases, with 15 bases spanning the gap. Germline V lookup: CDR1 LNHDA, CDR2 SQIVND (reference sequence). CDR3 size: 11 residues. The CDR3 sequence: CASSLLGKQFF. The CDR3 DNA sequence: TGTGCCAGTTCCCTACTGGGGAAACAGTTCTTC.

In this sample, this clonotype turned up a few times. V and J are TRBV7-2 and TRBJ1-4; the D gene is possibly TRBD1 (6 bases). This CDR3 contains 14 residues. From germline, CDR1 is SGHTA and CDR2 FQGNSA. The V gene lost 4 bases and the J gene lost 8 bases, with 14 bases spanning the gap. The CDR3 nucleotides are TGTGCCAGCAGCTATGACAGGTGGGAAGAAAAACTGTTTTTT. It translates to CASSYDRWEEKLFF. Variable domain in full (rest from reference TRBV7-2 and TRBJ1-4): GAGVSQSPSNKVTEKGKDVELRCDPISGHTALYWYRQSLGQGLEFLIYFQGNSAPDKSGLPSDRFSAERTGGSVSTLTIQRTQQEDSAVYLCASSYDRWEEKLFFGSGTQLSVL.